This record looks at one T cell receptor (beta chain) sequence and its context. The data belong to a study of blood T cell repertoires in COVID-19. Looking at the study overall: Specimens from acute and convalescent COVID-19 originated in the United States, Italy and Spain. In each case, the material was cDNA or gDNA derived from T cells, B-cell-depleted T cells, or PBMCs.

Trimming at V came to 4 bases and at J to 3 bases, leaving 16 bases not matched to a gene. The length of the CDR3 is 18 residues. CDR1 is MGHDK and CDR2 is SYGVNS in the germline V gene. Per the original data handling: Estimation of nucleated cell counts relied on the amplification of reference gene primers. Profiling relied on immunoSEQ multiplex PCR, and the TCRdb table lists in-frame clones only, not all of them. D and trimming come from the DNA, and the V and J calls and clone size come from that table. The top ten clones hold approximately 7% of a sample with 240,000 or so clones, around 84% of them seen once.

This chain uses TRBV25-1 with TRBJ2-7, with TRBD1 identical over 9 bases. The sequencing input was peripheral blood. This receptor was taken from an older woman with active or convalescent COVID-19. The CDR3 DNA is TGTGCCAGCAGTGGACAGTCCCGGGACAGGGATGGGGTCTACGAGCAGTACTTC. Translated: CASSGQSRDRDGVYEQYF.